This TCR beta chain appears in the sequencing data of a study of early T cells in non-severe SARS-CoV-2 infection. The wider study: Sequenced bulk RNA came from whole blood that was unsorted, and chains were unpaired.

Tagging with unique molecular identifiers was applied to individual cDNA molecules. TCRdb re-called the 5' RACE reads through MiXCR, storing one row per CDR3 protein. The sample has approximately 46,000 distinct CDR3 sequences; about 9.3% are singletons. Comments on this clonotype: Its target is unknown.

Study findings and constraints: VDJdb matching skewed toward anti-spike CD8 responses, missing private and CD4 specificities.

Germline loops: CDR1 ENHRY, CDR2 SYGVKD. The V end was cut by 7 bases, the J end by 4 bases, with 14 bases between. This CDR3 is 15 amino acids long. The sample comprised whole blood. The chain joins TRBV10-3 to TRBJ2-6; D not resolved. The clonotype comes from an adult who was a healthcare worker with PCR-confirmed SARS-CoV-2 infection or an uninfected control (not recorded which). CDR3 sequence reads: CAITSPHLGANVLTF. DNA of the CDR3: TGTGCCATCACCTCACCGCACCTGGGGGCCAACGTCCTGACTTTC.